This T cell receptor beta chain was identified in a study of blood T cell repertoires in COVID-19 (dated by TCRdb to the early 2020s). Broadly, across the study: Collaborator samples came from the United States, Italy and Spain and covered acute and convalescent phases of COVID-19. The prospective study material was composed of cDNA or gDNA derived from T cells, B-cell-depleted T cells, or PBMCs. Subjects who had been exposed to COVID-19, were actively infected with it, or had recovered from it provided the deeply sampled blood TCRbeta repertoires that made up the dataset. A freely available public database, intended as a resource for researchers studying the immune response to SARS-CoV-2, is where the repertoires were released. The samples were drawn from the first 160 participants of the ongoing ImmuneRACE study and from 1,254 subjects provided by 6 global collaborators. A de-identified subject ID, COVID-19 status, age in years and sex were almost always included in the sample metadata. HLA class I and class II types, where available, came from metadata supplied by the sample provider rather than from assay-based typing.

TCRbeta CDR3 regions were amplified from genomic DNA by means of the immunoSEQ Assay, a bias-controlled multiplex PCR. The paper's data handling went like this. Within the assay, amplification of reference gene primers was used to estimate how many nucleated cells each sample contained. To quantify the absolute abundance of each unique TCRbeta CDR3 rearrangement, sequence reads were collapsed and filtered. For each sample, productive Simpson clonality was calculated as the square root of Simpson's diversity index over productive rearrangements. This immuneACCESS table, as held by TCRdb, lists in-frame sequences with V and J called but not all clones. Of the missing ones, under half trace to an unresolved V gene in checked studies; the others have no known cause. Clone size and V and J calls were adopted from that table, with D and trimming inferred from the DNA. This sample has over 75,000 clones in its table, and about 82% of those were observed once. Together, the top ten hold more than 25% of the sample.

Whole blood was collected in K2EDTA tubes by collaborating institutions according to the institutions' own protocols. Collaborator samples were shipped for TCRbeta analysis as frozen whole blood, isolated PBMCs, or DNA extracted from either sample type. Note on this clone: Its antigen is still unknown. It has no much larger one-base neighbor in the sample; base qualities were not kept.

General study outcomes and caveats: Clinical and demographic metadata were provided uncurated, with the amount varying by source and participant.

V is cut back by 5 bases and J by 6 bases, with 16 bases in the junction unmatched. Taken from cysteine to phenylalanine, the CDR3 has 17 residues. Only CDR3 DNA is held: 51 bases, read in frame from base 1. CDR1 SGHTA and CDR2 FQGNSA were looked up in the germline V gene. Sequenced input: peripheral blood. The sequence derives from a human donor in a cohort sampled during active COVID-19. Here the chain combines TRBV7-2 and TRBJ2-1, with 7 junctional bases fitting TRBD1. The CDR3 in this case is CASSTQTTGPNGNEQFF. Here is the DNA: TGTGCCAGCAGCACACAGACGACAGGGCCTAACGGCAATGAGCAGTTCTTC. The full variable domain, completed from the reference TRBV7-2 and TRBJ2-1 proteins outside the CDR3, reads GAGVSQSPSNKVTEKGKDVELRCDPISGHTALYWYRQSLGQGLEFLIYFQGNSAPDKSGLPSDRFSAERTGGSVSTLTIQRTQQEDSAVYLCASSTQTTGPNGNEQFFGPGTRLTVL.